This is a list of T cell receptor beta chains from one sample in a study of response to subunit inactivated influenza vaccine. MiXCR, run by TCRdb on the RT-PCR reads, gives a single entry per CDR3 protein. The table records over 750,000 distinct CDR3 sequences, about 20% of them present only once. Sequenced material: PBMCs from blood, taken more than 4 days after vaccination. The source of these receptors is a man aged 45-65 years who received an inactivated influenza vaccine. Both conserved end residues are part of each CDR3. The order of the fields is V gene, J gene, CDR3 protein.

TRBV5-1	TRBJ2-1	CASSPQRGPYNEQFF
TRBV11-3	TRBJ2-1	CASSTWTDQGNEQFF
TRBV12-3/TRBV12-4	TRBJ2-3	CASSLDTSGRAADTQYF
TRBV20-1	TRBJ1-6	CSAKTGYNSPLHF
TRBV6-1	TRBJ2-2	CASSQGSNTGELFF
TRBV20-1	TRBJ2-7	CSSHRGLYEQYF
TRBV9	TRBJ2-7	CASSVAASGSPYEQYF
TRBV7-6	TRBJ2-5	CASSSLATRDQYF
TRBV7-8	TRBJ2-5	CASSLDHGYETQYF
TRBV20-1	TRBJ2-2	CSARPLGTNAGELFF
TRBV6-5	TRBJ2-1	CASSLDRASYNEQFF
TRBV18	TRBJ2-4	CASSPMGLVEGIQYF
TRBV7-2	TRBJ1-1	CASRDRGRDTEAFF
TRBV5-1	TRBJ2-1	CASCLQGALYNEQFF
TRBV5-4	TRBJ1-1	CASSSRLDNTEAFF
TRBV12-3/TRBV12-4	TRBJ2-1	CASSWSGTGRPNEQFF
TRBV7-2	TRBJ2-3	CASSLWAGDTQYF
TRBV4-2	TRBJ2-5	CASSQRTSGTQETQYF
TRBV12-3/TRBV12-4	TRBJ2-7	CASNRQGPTYEQYF
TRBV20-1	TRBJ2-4	CSAVGQAGAKNIQYF